Listed here is a single T cell receptor (beta chain). Its target is not known. Measured with immunoSEQ multiplex PCR; TCRdb has only the in-frame clones, and not every one. The sample lists around 95,000 clones, more than 75% occurring once. The CDR3 is made up of 14 amino acids. Between the trimmed V and J ends, which lost 3 bases and 3 bases, there was a span of 11 bases. CDR1 is MNHEY, CDR2 SMNVEV, per germline (reference sequence). This entry is derived from a study of OX40 agonist ivuxolimab in advanced cancers. Study-wide findings and caveats: The study observed clonal expansion of CD4+ and CD8+ blood T cells by week 6 at 0.1 to 3.0 mg/kg.

The material was CD4+ or CD8+ T cells sorted from blood, obtained in a trial of the OX40 agonist ivuxolimab. The sequence was collected from an adult with an advanced solid tumor such as melanoma, head and neck, liver or kidney cancer. This chain links TRBV27 with TRBJ1-1; no clear D. Written as DNA, the CDR3 is TGTGCCAGCAGTTTCACGAGACTGTACACTGAAGCTTTCTTT. Translation: CASSFTRLYTEAFF.